This TCR beta chain stems from a study of CD8+ T cells in alopecia areata. Study-level results: Normal skin contains resident alphabeta T cells, and these are also sequenced in scalp samples. It was less clear whether patients shared TCRs than it was in mice, possibly because of HLA.

Following RNA extraction, reverse transcription yielded cDNA that acted as the sequencing template. The data were produced by immunoSEQ multiplex PCR, yet TCRdb's version contains in-frame clones alone and is incomplete. The sample gives 98,000 or so clones, roughly 60% of which show up once; 20% to 25% is in the top ten. CDR3 size: 14 residues. V lost 4 bases and J lost 2; bases outside the gene matches: 5. Germline CDR1 GTSNPN, CDR2 SVGIG (reference sequence). Concerning this clone itself: No antigen is known for it.

Sorted out of PBMCs were CD4+ T cells and CD8+ T cells. This clonotype was obtained from a human donor in good health. V usage is TRBV30 and J usage is TRBJ2-7; 10 bases are shared with TRBD1. Sequenced sample: CD8+ T cells sorted from blood. The CDR3 loop is CAWIDRGLTYEQYF. DNA for the CDR3: TGTGCCTGGATTGACAGGGGGCTGACCTACGAGCAGTACTTC.